These T cell receptor beta chains were read from a single sample in a study of OX40 agonist ivuxolimab in advanced cancers. The assay was immunoSEQ multiplex PCR, and TCRdb's table has in-frame clones only and misses some. This table has 65,000 or so clones, roughly 90% appearing once. The material sequenced was CD4+ or CD8+ T cells sorted from blood, taken in a trial of the OX40 agonist ivuxolimab. Receptors originate from an adult with an advanced solid tumor such as melanoma, head and neck, liver or kidney cancer. Each CDR3 is given with its conserved first and last residue. The D gene is left open where the match is weak. Not every row has a clone size; where given, it reads once, few, many or a size class.

j_call,v_call,clone_size,d_call,cdr3_nt,cdr3_aa
TRBJ2-5,TRBV7-3,-,-,TGTGCCAGCAGCCCGACAGACGGAGGTCAGGAGACCCAGTACTTC,CASSPTDGGQETQYF
TRBJ2-7,TRBV4-1,-,TRBD2,TGCGCCAGCAGCAATATTGGCGGGGGGGGAACCTACGAGCAGTACTTC,CASSNIGGGGTYEQYF
TRBJ1-6,TRBV10-3,once,TRBD1,TGTGCCATCAGTGTCGATGGACAGGGAGGGTCCTATAATTCACCCCTCCACTTT,CAISVDGQGGSYNSPLHF
TRBJ1-1,TRBV13,-,TRBD1,TGTGCCAGCAGCTTAGGGGGACAGGCGAACACTGAAGCTTTCTTT,CASSLGGQANTEAFF
TRBJ2-7,TRBV6-5,-,-,TGTGCCAGCAGTTACTCGTGGAATTACCCCTACGAGCAGTACTTC,CASSYSWNYPYEQYF
TRBJ2-1,TRBV15,-,-,TGTGCCACCAGTGAGGGGTACAATGAGCAGTTCTTC,CATSEGYNEQFF
TRBJ2-2,TRBV11-2,-,-,TGTGCCAGCAGCTTAGGTGCGAACACCGGGGAGCTGTTTTTT,CASSLGANTGELFF
TRBJ2-2,TRBV18,-,TRBD1,TGTGCCAGCTCACCACCGGGGACAGGGAGGTACACCGGGGAGCTGTTTTTT,CASSPPGTGRYTGELFF
TRBJ1-2,TRBV2,-,TRBD1,TGTGCCAGCAGTGGACAGGGTGGGGACTATGGCTACACCTTC,CASSGQGGDYGYTF
TRBJ2-2,TRBV5-1,-,TRBD1,TGCGCCAGCAGCCCCGGGACAGGGTACACCGGGGAGCTGTTTTTT,CASSPGTGYTGELFF
TRBJ1-2,TRBV6-1,-,-,TGTGCCAGCAGTTTGTCGGACAGAGCCAGAAATGGCTACACCTTC,CASSLSDRARNGYTF
TRBJ2-7,TRBV5-1,-,TRBD1,TGCGCCAGCAGGCACGGGGACAGATCCTACGAGCAGTACTTC,CASRHGDRSYEQYF
TRBJ2-3,TRBV28,-,-,TGTGCCAGCAGTTTGGCGGGGGCCCGCACAGATACGCAGTATTTT,CASSLAGARTDTQYF
TRBJ1-2,TRBV10-1,-,-,TGCGCCAGCCACATCGGAAGGGACTATGGCTACACCTTC,CASHIGRDYGYTF
TRBJ1-2,TRBV6-5,-,-,TGTGCCAGCACCGAAGGGCCCAGGTTCTATGGCTACACCTTC,CASTEGPRFYGYTF
TRBJ2-3,TRBV19,-,-,TGTGCCAGTAGTAAGGAGAGCACAGATACGCAGTATTTT,CASSKESTDTQYF
TRBJ1-1,TRBV5-1,-,TRBD1,TGCGCCAGCAGCTCGGACAGGGGGACCATGAACACTGAAGCTTTCTTT,CASSSDRGTMNTEAFF
TRBJ2-5,TRBV28,-,-,TGTGCCAGCAGTTCCCGGGGCTTAGAGACCCAGTACTTC,CASSSRGLETQYF
TRBJ2-1,TRBV11-2,-,TRBD2,TGTGCCAGCAGCCTCCCCTCTAGCGGGAGCTACAATGAGCAGTTCTTC,CASSLPSSGSYNEQFF
TRBJ2-5,TRBV11-2,-,TRBD1,TGTGCCAGCAGCCCGGGACAGCTCCAAGAGACCCAGTACTTC,CASSPGQLQETQYF
TRBJ2-1,TRBV30,-,-,TGTGCCTGGGCCTACAACAATGAGCAGTTCTTC,CAWAYNNEQFF
TRBJ2-1,TRBV28,-,TRBD1,TGTGCCAGCAGACCGCCGGGACAGGGTAGGGACAATGAGCAGTTCTTC,CASRPPGQGRDNEQFF
TRBJ2-7,TRBV15,-,TRBD1,TGTGCCACCAGCAGAGATCCAACAGGGGACTACGAGCAGTACTTC,CATSRDPTGDYEQYF
TRBJ2-2,TRBV30,-,-,TGTGCCTGGAGTGCTCTGGGCGGGGAGCTGTTTTTT,CAWSALGGELFF
TRBJ1-3,TRBV7-9,-,-,TGTGCCAGCAGCTTAGATTCGGTCGGAAACACCATATATTTT,CASSLDSVGNTIYF
TRBJ2-7,TRBV4-2,-,-,TGTGCCAGCGGGAACCCCCAAAGCTCCTACGAGCAGTACTTC,CASGNPQSSYEQYF
TRBJ2-7,TRBV27,-,TRBD1,TGTGCCAGCAGTAAGCCAGGGGGATCAGTTAAATACGAGCAGTACTTC,CASSKPGGSVKYEQYF
TRBJ2-2,TRBV18,-,-,TGTGCCAGCTCACCTCAGGGACCCTCCGCCGGGGAGCTGTTTTTT,CASSPQGPSAGELFF
TRBJ2-2,TRBV7-2,-,-,TGTGCCAGCAGCTTAACCGGGACCACGAACACCGGGGAGCTGTTTTTT,CASSLTGTTNTGELFF
TRBJ1-3,TRBV6-5,few,TRBD1,TGTGCCAGCAGTTACGGGACAGCGCGAGGAAACACCATATATTTT,CASSYGTARGNTIYF
TRBJ2-6,TRBV19,-,TRBD2,TGTGCCAGTAGTATAGATGGGACTAGGGCTGGGGCCAACGTCCTGACTTTC,CASSIDGTRAGANVLTF
TRBJ2-3,TRBV15,-,-,TGTGCCACCAGCCCGGACGTGTCCACAGATACGCAGTATTTT,CATSPDVSTDTQYF
TRBJ1-5,TRBV28,-,-,TGTGCCAGCAGTTTATGGGGGCAGGTGGGGCAGCCCCAGCATTTT,CASSLWGQVGQPQHF
TRBJ1-2,TRBV7-2,-,-,TGTGCCAGCAGCTTAGCCGGCGGAGCGGATGGCTACACCTTC,CASSLAGGADGYTF
TRBJ1-1,TRBV4-2,-,-,TGTGCCAGCAGCCAGTCCCCAGCACCTGAAGCTTTCTTT,CASSQSPAPEAFF
TRBJ1-1,TRBV5-1,-,-,TGCGCCAGCAAAGTGGACGACTGGAACACTGAAGCTTTCTTT,CASKVDDWNTEAFF
TRBJ1-5,TRBV7-2,-,-,TGTGCCAGCAGCCTACAGGGTGGTAGCAATCAGCCCCAGCATTTT,CASSLQGGSNQPQHF
TRBJ1-5,TRBV6-6,-,TRBD1,TGTGCCAGCAGTGAGACAGGGAATCAGCCCCAGCATTTT,CASSETGNQPQHF
TRBJ2-6,TRBV19,-,-,TGTGCCAGTAGTGCCCGGGATACCAACTCTGGGGCCAACGTCCTGACTTTC,CASSARDTNSGANVLTF
TRBJ2-2,TRBV7-4,-,-,TGTGCCAGCAGCCCAACACGGGTTAACACCGGGGAGCTGTTTTTT,CASSPTRVNTGELFF
TRBJ2-3,TRBV15,-,-,TGTGCCACCAGCAGAGATGGGGGCAGCACAGATACGCAGTATTTT,CATSRDGGSTDTQYF
TRBJ2-1,TRBV27,-,TRBD1,TGTGCCAGCAGTCACCAGGGCGGACAGGGGGGAGTCCGCCTCCATGAGCAGTTCTTC,CASSHQGGQGGVRLHEQFF
TRBJ2-7,TRBV28,-,-,TGTGCCAGCAGTTGGGGTTACGAGCAGTACTTC,CASSWGYEQYF
TRBJ2-7,TRBV10-3,-,TRBD1,TGTGCCATCAGTGATTCCAGTGGGGCAGGGGGCTCCTACGAGCAGTACTTC,CAISDSSGAGGSYEQYF
TRBJ2-3,TRBV6-5,few,-,TGTGCCAGCAGTTACATAGGCATTGCAGATACGCAGTATTTT,CASSYIGIADTQYF
TRBJ2-3,TRBV9,-,-,TGTGCCAGCAGCGTAGCCCAGGGAAGCTTTAGCACAGATACGCAGTATTTT,CASSVAQGSFSTDTQYF
TRBJ1-3,TRBV4-1,-,-,TGCGCCAGCAGCCAAGCGTTCGGGACCGGACATTGGGGAAACACCATATATTTT,CASSQAFGTGHWGNTIYF
TRBJ1-6,TRBV5-6,-,TRBD1,TGTGCCAGCAGCACCGGGACAGCCGCCGCGTCCCTCCACTTT,CASSTGTAAASLHF
TRBJ2-6,TRBV2,few,-,TGTGCCAGCGCAGAAGGGGCCAACGTCCTGACTTTC,CASAEGANVLTF
TRBJ1-1,TRBV28,-,-,TGTGCCAGCAGTTACCGCCCAATGAACACTGAAGCTTTCTTT,CASSYRPMNTEAFF
TRBJ2-5,TRBV7-9,-,TRBD2,TGTGCCAGCAGCTTAGTCGGGGGGCAAGAGACCCAGTACTTC,CASSLVGGQETQYF
TRBJ1-1,TRBV18,-,-,TGTGCCAGCTCACCAGGGTTTAATGGGGGCACTGAAGCTTTCTTT,CASSPGFNGGTEAFF
TRBJ1-3,TRBV7-9,-,-,TGTGCCAGCTTCATGAGCTCTGGAAACACCATATATTTT,CASFMSSGNTIYF
TRBJ1-2,TRBV27,-,-,TGTGCCAGCAGTTTATCTGCCGCGAGCCACCAGGGCTATGGCTACACCTTC,CASSLSAASHQGYGYTF
TRBJ2-1,TRBV19,-,TRBD1,TGTGTAACGCGGGACAGGTCCTACAATGAGCAGTTCTTC,CVTRDRSYNEQFF
TRBJ1-1,TRBV6-4,-,-,TGTGCCAGCAGTGAACAGGGCGGCACTGAAGCTTTCTTT,CASSEQGGTEAFF
TRBJ2-7,TRBV23-1,-,TRBD2,TGCGCCAGCACCCTACTTAGACTAGCGGGAGGCTGTGGGTGGTCCTACGAGCAGTACTTC,CASTLLRLAGGCGWSYEQYF
TRBJ1-3,TRBV28,-,-,TGTGCCAGCATCACCGGGACCGTTCCTGGAAACACCATATATTTT,CASITGTVPGNTIYF
TRBJ1-1,TRBV6-5,once,TRBD1,TGTGCCAGCAGGCGACAGGGGAGAACTGAAGCTTTCTTT,CASRRQGRTEAFF